Following are 13 T cell receptor beta chains from one sample sequenced in a study of beta chain features in type 1 diabetes. Overall study findings and caveats: In all four CD4+ subsets, TCRB CDR3 length was significantly, moderately reduced in type 1 diabetes.

Antigen specificity for these receptors is unknown. Isolated RNA was reverse transcribed in full, so expressed TCRB transcripts were sequenced. Method: immunoSEQ multiplex PCR; TCRdb's copy keeps in-frame clones and lacks some. Of some 120,000 clones listed, around 15% were seen once; the top ten hold 2.6%. Sequenced: central memory CD4+ T cells from blood. The receptors stem from a man aged 18 to 29 with type 1 diabetes.

V is TRBV6-1 and J is TRBJ1-1; D call uncertain. CDR1 and CDR2 (germline): MNHNS, SASEGT. The CDR3 has 13 amino acids. V was cut by 5 bases and J by 2 bases, with 9 bases left in between. In DNA form, the CDR3 reads TGTGCCAGCAGTCCGTACGGAAACACTGAAGCTTTCTTT. Residues: CASSPYGNTEAFF.

The sample holds a few counts of this clone. V is TRBV30 and J is TRBJ2-1, with 7 bases fitting TRBD1. There are 17 residues in the CDR3. The germline gives CDR1 GTSNPN, CDR2 SVGIG (reference sequence). J gave up 9 bases and V 0 bases, and 17 bases lay outside the gene matches. The CDR3 is CAWSVPWDSPGIGEQFF. CDR3 DNA sequence: TGTGCCTGGAGTGTACCCTGGGACAGCCCTGGGATAGGTGAGCAGTTCTTC.

Here the CDR3 reads CASSLSGAPAYNEQFF. The CDR3 DNA reads as TGCGCCAGCAGCTTGTCGGGGGCACCCGCTTACAATGAGCAGTTCTTC. This rearrangement joins TRBV5-1 to TRBJ2-1; D tentatively reads TRBD1 or TRBD2 (6 bases each). V lost 1 base to trimming and J lost 4 bases, with 15 bases between them. Germline V gives CDR1 SGHRS, CDR2 YFSETQ. This CDR3 is 16 amino acids long.

This clone has a count of ten or more. The CDR3 loop reads CASNVAANTGELFF. CDR3 DNA: TGTGCCAGTAACGTGGCAGCGAACACCGGGGAGCTGTTTTTT. The chain has TRBV19 and TRBJ2-2; D unresolved. This CDR3 has 14 amino acids. Per germline, CDR1 LNHDA and CDR2 SQIVND (reference sequence). The V and J ends lost 7 bases and 0 bases respectively, with 9 bases between them.

V is TRBV30 and J is TRBJ1-4; TRBD1 might be the D (6 bases). There are 13 residues in the CDR3. CDR1 is GTSNPN, CDR2 SVGIG, per germline (reference sequence). The germline V and J ends were trimmed by 3 bases and 10 bases, with 15 bases remaining between them. DNA of the CDR3: TGTGCCTGGAGGGATCCAGGGGTGGGAAAACTGTTTTTT. This encodes CAWRDPGVGKLFF.

The chain recombines TRBV28 with TRBJ2-3; TRBD2 matches at 9 bases. The CDR3 extends over 15 amino acids. Germline V gene data show CDR1 as MDHEN and CDR2 as SYDVKM. V shed 2 bases and J 3 bases; nucleotides not matched to a gene: 3. The CDR3, as DNA: TGTGCCAGCAGTTTAGTTGCGGGGGGGACAGATACGCAGTATTTT. This gives the protein CASSLVAGGTDTQYF.

The V gene is TRBV30, the J gene TRBJ2-5; possible D gene TRBD2, 5 bases. The CDR3 is 13 amino acids. V was clipped by 3 bases and J by 2 bases, with 10 bases between them. Germline V gene data show CDR1 as GTSNPN and CDR2 as SVGIG (reference sequence). As DNA, the CDR3 is TGTGCCTGGAGCAGGAGGATACAAGAGACCCAGTACTTC. Protein product: CAWSRRIQETQYF.

In its sample, this clone was seen a few times. The gene calls are TRBV7-9 and TRBJ1-5, with 8 bases that match TRBD1. The V gene's germline CDR1 is SEHNR and CDR2 FQNEAQ (reference sequence). J lost 2 bases, V lost 5 bases, and 5 bases had no gene match. The length of the CDR3 is 15 residues. CDR3 sequence reads: CASSPQGAGNQPQHF. The CDR3 coding sequence is TGTGCCAGCAGCCCCCAGGGGGCTGGCAATCAGCCCCAGCATTTT.

This clone was detected a few times. The chain couples TRBV4-2 to TRBJ2-1; TRBD2 agrees at 9 bases. The junction had 9 bases not matched to a gene; V was cut back by 0 bases and J by 9 bases. Germline values: CDR1 LGHNA, CDR2 YNFKEQ. The CDR3 is made up of 16 amino acids. The CDR3 region is CASSQEGLARGGEQFF. DNA of the CDR3: TGTGCCAGCAGCCAAGAAGGACTAGCGCGGGGTGGTGAGCAGTTCTTC.

The chain couples TRBV18 to TRBJ2-7, with 9 bases aligning to TRBD1. J gave up 0 bases and V 0 bases, and 0 bases lay outside the gene matches. The germline V gene has CDR1 KGHSH and CDR2 LQKENI. There are 15 residues in the CDR3. The CDR3 region is CASSPPTGGSYEQYF. In DNA form, the CDR3 reads TGTGCCAGCTCACCACCGACAGGGGGCTCCTACGAGCAGTACTTC.

This clone was counted between two and nine times. In DNA, the CDR3 is TGTGCCAGCAGCGCGGGACAGGGGTCCTCCTATAATTCACCCCTCCACTTT. This sequence encodes CASSAGQGSSYNSPLHF. The V call is TRBV7-9, the J call TRBJ1-6; 10 positions match TRBD1. This CDR3 has 17 residues. The germline gives CDR1 SEHNR, CDR2 FQNEAQ (reference sequence). The J segment lost 0 bases and the V segment lost 5 bases, leaving 4 bases of the junction unmatched. Complete variable domain (other parts from reference TRBV7-9 and TRBJ1-6): DTGVSQNPRHKITKRGQNVTFRCDPISEHNRLYWYRQTLGQGPEFLTYFQNEAQLEKSRLLSDRFSAERPKGSFSTLEIQRTEQGDSAMYLCASSAGQGSSYNSPLHFGNGTRLTVT.

This clone came up a few times. J is TRBJ2-1 and V is TRBV5-1, with 8 nucleotides matching TRBD2. With 3 bases clipped from V and 0 bases from J, the junction kept 8 bases outside the gene matches. Germline V gives CDR1 SGHRS, CDR2 YFSETQ. CDR3 length equals 17 residues. The CDR3 here is CASSSQTSASSYNEQFF. The CDR3 DNA reads as TGCGCCAGCAGCTCGCAGACTAGCGCGTCCTCCTACAATGAGCAGTTCTTC.

This clone was counted between two and nine times. The chain joins TRBV4-1 to TRBJ2-3; TRBD2 matches at 10 bases. Germline V gives CDR1 MGHRA, CDR2 YSYEKL. This CDR3 is 15 amino acids long. With 1 base clipped from V and 7 bases from J, the junction kept 5 bases outside the gene matches. CDR3 sequence: CASSQGTSGPHTQYF. The CDR3, as DNA: TGCGCCAGCAGCCAAGGGACTAGCGGACCTCATACGCAGTATTTT.